This TCR beta chain was profiled in a study of response to subunit inactivated influenza vaccine. Overall study results and limits: The authors suggested that few new T cells are recruited per seasonal influenza vaccination.

In TCRdb, the RT-PCR reads were re-called with MiXCR into one record per CDR3 protein. The sample holds about 500,000 distinct CDR3 sequences, 15% to 20% seen once. On this clonotype: The antigen is undetermined.

This CDR3 has 14 amino acids. From germline, CDR1 is SNHLY and CDR2 FYNNEI. V lost 3 bases to trimming and J lost 7 bases, with 12 bases between them. This clonotype was obtained from a man in his fifties or sixties who received an inactivated influenza vaccine. Sequenced material: CD4+ T cells sorted from PBMCs, taken 23 to 25 months after vaccination. The chain uses TRBV2 and TRBJ1-4, with a tentative D call TRBD1 (6 bases). Written as DNA, the CDR3 is TGTGCCAGCAGTGATAACAGGGAGGGTGAAAAACTGTTTTTT. Its translation: CASSDNREGEKLFF. The complete variable domain, with remaining parts taken from reference TRBV2 and TRBJ1-4, reads EPEVTQTPSHQVTQMGQEVILRCVPISNHLYFYWYRQILGQKVEFLVSFYNNEISEKSEIFDDQFSVERPDGSNFTLKIRSTKLEDSAMYFCASSDNREGEKLFFGSGTQLSVL.